The rows below give T cell receptor beta chains drawn from one sample of a study of blood T cell repertoires in COVID-19. Using immunoSEQ multiplex PCR, the repertoire was profiled, and TCRdb retains in-frame clones only, with some absent. Found here are about 76,000 clones, around nine tenths of them singletons; the top ten hold 8% to 9.5%. The sample was peripheral blood. These TCRs come from a man aged 25-45 years with acute or convalescent COVID-19. Both conserved end residues are part of each CDR3. The order of the fields is D gene, clone size, V gene, J gene, CDR3 DNA, CDR3 protein. D genes are given only for firm matches. Only part of the rows carry a size: once, few, many, or a class if the clone is expanded.

>TRBD2|-|TRBV9|TRBJ2-7
TGTGCCAGCAGCCCAGCGGGAGCAGACCACGAGCAGTACTTC
CASSPAGADHEQYF
>-|-|TRBV6-5|TRBJ2-7
TGTGCCAGCAGCCTCTGGGGAGGAATCTACGAGCAGTACTTC
CASSLWGGIYEQYF
>-|-|TRBV6-1|TRBJ1-5
TGTGCCAGCAGTGAATTAGGCAATCAGCCCCAGCATTTT
CASSELGNQPQHF
>TRBD1|-|TRBV6-1|TRBJ1-5
TGTGCCAGCAGTGAACAGGGGGCTGGAAATCAGCCCCAGCATTTT
CASSEQGAGNQPQHF
>-|-|TRBV12-5|TRBJ1-2
TGTGCTAGTGGTTTAGGCGGAAATTATGGCTACACCTTC
CASGLGGNYGYTF
>TRBD2|few|TRBV9|TRBJ2-7
TGTGCCAGCAGCGTAGCCCCCGGGACTAGCGATAACGAGCAGTACTTC
CASSVAPGTSDNEQYF
>-|-|TRBV21-1|TRBJ1-5
TGTGCCAGATCTGGACAGGGGGATCAGCCCCAGCATTTT
CARSGQGDQPQHF
>TRBD2|-|TRBV11-2|TRBJ2-7
TGTGCCAGCCGAGAGAGGCTAGCGGGAGCCGAGCAGTACTTC
CASRERLAGAEQYF
>TRBD2|-|TRBV7-2|TRBJ2-1
TGTGCCAGCAGCCGCAAGCTAGCGGGAGTACCCGGCAATGAGCAGTTCTTC
CASSRKLAGVPGNEQFF
>-|once|TRBV29-1|TRBJ1-2
TGCAGCTCGCGAGATTTGGGCGAAGCGGGTGGCTACACCTTC
CSSRDLGEAGGYTF
>TRBD1|once|TRBV28|TRBJ2-5
TGTGCCAGCAGTTTATACAGGGGAGAGACCCAGTACTTC
CASSLYRGETQYF
>TRBD1|once|TRBV28|TRBJ1-4
TGTGCCAGCAGTTTGGACAGGGGGGAAAAACTGTTTTTT
CASSLDRGEKLFF
>-|-|TRBV28|TRBJ2-7
TGTGCCAGCACGGACTTTCTAAGAGGGCAGTACTTC
CASTDFLRGQYF
>-|-|TRBV19|TRBJ1-1
TGTGCCAGTAGTATATCGGCCGGGAGTAAGGAAGCTTTCTTT
CASSISAGSKEAFF
>-|-|TRBV6-2/TRBV6-3|TRBJ1-5
TGTGCCAGCAGTTTTTTCCCGACAGACAGGAGGCAGCCCCAGCATTTT
CASSFFPTDRRQPQHF
>TRBD2|-|TRBV5-6|TRBJ2-3
TGTGCCAGCAGCTTGCGGACTAGCGGACCAGATACGCAGTATTTT
CASSLRTSGPDTQYF
>-|-|TRBV6-2/TRBV6-3|TRBJ2-1
TGTGCCAGCAGTTTTTCCGGCGGCAATGAGCAGTTCTTC
CASSFSGGNEQFF
>TRBD1|-|TRBV24-1|TRBJ2-1
TGTGCCACCAGTGACCCGACAGGGCTGAATTACAATGAGCAGTTCTTC
CATSDPTGLNYNEQFF
>-|-|TRBV19|TRBJ1-1
TGTGCCAGTAGTATTAGGAGAGGGAACACTGAAGCTTTCTTT
CASSIRRGNTEAFF